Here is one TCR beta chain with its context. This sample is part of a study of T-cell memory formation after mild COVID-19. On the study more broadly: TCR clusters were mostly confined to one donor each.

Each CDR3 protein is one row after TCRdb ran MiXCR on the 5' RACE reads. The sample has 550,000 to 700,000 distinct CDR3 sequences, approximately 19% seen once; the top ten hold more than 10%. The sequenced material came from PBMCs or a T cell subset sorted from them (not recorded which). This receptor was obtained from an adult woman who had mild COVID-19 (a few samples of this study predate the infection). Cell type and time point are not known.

The CDR3 sequence: CASSDPPAGAFF. CDR3 DNA: TGTGCCAGCAGCGACCCCCCCGCTGGAGCTTTCTTT. The chain joins TRBV7-2 to TRBJ1-1; D not resolved. Trimming left V 5 bases short and J 10 bases short, with 14 bases between. Germline lookup yields CDR1 SGHTA and CDR2 FQGNSA. The CDR3 is made up of 12 amino acids.